Listed here are 30 T cell receptor beta chains from one sample, sequenced in a study of technical replicates of blood from a few donors. The method was immunoSEQ multiplex PCR; TCRdb's version includes in-frame clones alone and lacks a portion of them. The sample lists 70,000 to 90,000 clones, more than 80% occurring once. The sequenced sample consisted of T cells isolated from PBMCs. The receptor source for this set is a human donor in good health.

This chain connects TRBV29-1 to TRBJ1-3; D unresolved. The germline V gene has CDR1 SQVTM and CDR2 ANQGSEA. Trimming removed 4 bases at V and 1 base at J, with 8 bases between. The CDR3 totals 13 residues. The CDR3 DNA follows: TGCAGCGTTGGCCAGGTGTCTGGAAACACCATATATTTT. Translated: CSVGQVSGNTIYF.

V is TRBV11-2 and J is TRBJ2-5; D might be TRBD2 (6 bases). Germline V gives CDR1 SGHAT, CDR2 FQNNGV. The CDR3 totals 14 residues. The V end lost 1 base, the J end lost 3 bases, and 9 bases lay between the germline ends. In DNA form, the CDR3 reads TGTGCCAGCAGCTTAGTGCGGGGAGAAGAGACCCAGTACTTC. Translated, it gives CASSLVRGEETQYF.

This clone showed up just once. V and J are TRBV5-1 and TRBJ2-1; 12 positions agree with TRBD2. With 4 bases clipped from V and 5 bases from J, the junction kept 4 bases outside the gene matches. Germline CDR1 reads SGHRS; CDR2 reads YFSETQ. CDR3 size: 15 residues. The CDR3 DNA follows: TGCGCCAGCAGCCTGCGGACTAGCGGGAACAATGAGCAGTTCTTC. Amino acid sequence: CASSLRTSGNNEQFF. The full variable domain, its missing parts supplied by reference TRBV5-1 and TRBJ2-1, is KAGVTQTPRYLIKTRGQQVTLSCSPISGHRSVSWYQQTPGQGLQFLFEYFSETQRNKGNFPGRFSGRQFSNSRSEMNVSTLELGDSALYLCASSLRTSGNNEQFFGPGTRLTVL.

The gene calls are TRBV11-3 and TRBJ1-1; D ambiguous. The germline gives CDR1 SGHNT, CDR2 YENEEA. There are 15 residues in the CDR3. Trimming stripped 3 bases from V and 1 base from J, with 12 bases between. The CDR3 coding sequence is TGTGCCAGCAGCTTCCTCTTTTCAGGGAACACTGAAGCTTTCTTT. Amino acids: CASSFLFSGNTEAFF.

This clone was recorded once. The chain recombines TRBV29-1 with TRBJ2-7, with 9 bases aligning to TRBD2. J lost 4 bases, V lost 5 bases, and 0 bases had no gene match. CDR3 size: 11 residues. From germline, CDR1 is SQVTM and CDR2 ANQGSEA. CDR3 protein: CSVLAGYEQYF. In DNA form, the CDR3 reads TGCAGCGTTCTAGCGGGATACGAGCAGTACTTC.

CDR3 coding DNA: TGTGCCAGCGGCGCTATCGGGGGAAGCTCCTACGAGCAGTACTTC. Protein: CASGAIGGSSYEQYF. The chain uses TRBV27 and TRBJ2-7; a possible D gene is TRBD2 (6 bases). The CDR3 extends over 15 amino acids. CDR1 and CDR2 from the germline V gene are MNHEY and SMNVEV (reference sequence). The ends were cut back, 8 bases at V and 0 bases at J, with 17 bases in the middle.

This rearrangement joins TRBV6-1 to TRBJ1-1; 7 bases are a match to TRBD1. The germline CDR1 and CDR2 sequences are MNHNS and SASEGT. The CDR3 is 13 amino acids. Germline trimming cut 6 bases from V and 3 bases from J; bases unmatched to any gene: 4. CDR3 residues: CASSDRDHTEAFF. DNA of the CDR3: TGTGCCAGCAGCGACAGGGACCACACTGAAGCTTTCTTT.

The chain employs TRBV5-8 and TRBJ1-5, with a tentative D call TRBD1 (6 bases). The CDR3 runs to 15 residues. In germline, CDR1 is SGHTS, CDR2 YDEGEE. Trimming left V 4 bases short and J 0 bases short, with 11 bases between. The CDR3 nucleotides read TGTGCCAGCAGCCACAGGGTGTATAGCAATCAGCCCCAGCATTTT. This sequence encodes CASSHRVYSNQPQHF.

The chain couples TRBV4-1 to TRBJ1-5; D gene uncertain. V lost 4 bases, J lost 0 bases, and 10 bases lay in between. Germline CDR1 reads MGHRA; CDR2 reads YSYEKL. The CDR3 has 15 residues. The CDR3 nucleotides read TGCGCCAGCAGCCCGGGAGATTATAGCAATCAGCCCCAGCATTTT. Encoded protein: CASSPGDYSNQPQHF.

The chain has TRBV6-6 and TRBJ2-1; 9 nucleotides match TRBD2. V was pared by 4 bases and J by 0 bases, with 1 base of the junction left unmatched. The CDR3 sequence is 15 residues long. Germline-derived CDR1 and CDR2 are MNHNY and SVGAGI (reference sequence). CDR3 sequence reads: CASSLAGVSYNEQFF. The CDR3 DNA sequence: TGTGCCAGCAGTTTAGCGGGAGTCTCCTACAATGAGCAGTTCTTC.

This clone has only one observation. The CDR3 coding sequence is TGTGCCTGGAACCTCGGAGGGGCTAACGAGCAGTACTTC. Amino acids: CAWNLGGANEQYF. This chain joins TRBV30 and TRBJ2-7; perhaps TRBD2 as D (6 bases). The CDR3 extends over 13 amino acids. Germline CDR1 is GTSNPN and CDR2 is SVGIG (reference sequence). The germline V and J ends were trimmed by 4 bases and 5 bases, with 15 bases remaining between them.

The rearrangement links TRBV27 to TRBJ2-7; 11 bases line up with TRBD1. After removal of 6 bases from V and 1 base from J, the junction contained 5 bases not matched to a gene. Germline V gene lookup returns CDR1 MNHEY and CDR2 SMNVEV (reference sequence). This CDR3 is built from 15 residues. The CDR3 region is CASSLRDRGSYEQYF. CDR3 DNA sequence: TGTGCCAGCAGCCTCCGGGACAGGGGGTCCTACGAGCAGTACTTC.

J is TRBJ2-7 and V is TRBV1; the table's TRBD2 call for D was not verified on the DNA. TRBV1 is a documented pseudogene. The CDR3 runs 13 residues. CDR3 bases: TGCACCAGCAGCCAAGTTTCTCTCTACGAGCAGTACTTC. Encoded protein: CTSSQVSLYEQYF.

The chain recombines TRBV4-1 with TRBJ2-7, with 8 bases that match TRBD1. The CDR3 contains 15 residues. J gave up 3 bases and V 2 bases, and 6 bases lay outside the gene matches. CDR1 is MGHRA and CDR2 is YSYEKL in the germline V gene. Written as DNA, the CDR3 is TGCGCCAGCAGCCAAATAGGGACAGGAAACTACGAGCAGTACTTC. This gives the protein CASSQIGTGNYEQYF.

This chain connects TRBV5-1 to TRBJ1-3; no clear D gene. The CDR3 extends over 15 amino acids. Per germline, CDR1 SGHRS and CDR2 YFSETQ. Trimming cost V 2 bases and J 0 bases, with 9 bases left between them. The CDR3 loop is CASSLEDSSGNTIYF. The CDR3 region has the DNA TGCGCCAGCAGCTTAGAGGATAGCTCTGGAAACACCATATATTTT.

This chain links TRBV25-1 with TRBJ2-7; D ambiguous. Deletions cut 5 bases from V and 7 bases from J, with 9 bases between. The CDR3 is 11 residues long. Germline CDR1 is MGHDK and CDR2 is SYGVNS. This chain's CDR3 is CASSPQWEQYF. Here the CDR3 DNA reads TGTGCCAGCAGTCCTCAGTGGGAGCAGTACTTC.

The V gene is TRBV11-2, the J gene TRBJ1-6; 7 bases align to TRBD1. CDR1 SGHAT and CDR2 FQNNGV come from the germline V gene. This CDR3 region has 15 residues. V was clipped by 3 bases and J by 7 bases; unmatched bases: 6. The CDR3 nucleotides read TGTGCCAGCAGCTTGGAGACAGGGAGCAATTCACCCCTCCACTTT. Translated, it gives CASSLETGSNSPLHF.

The chain couples TRBV6-1 to TRBJ1-6; unclear D gene. Per germline, CDR1 MNHNS and CDR2 SASEGT. CDR3 length: 13 amino acids. V was trimmed by 2 bases and J by 5 bases, leaving 4 bases between them. CDR3 amino acids: CASSEQDNSPLHF. In nucleotides, the CDR3 is TGTGCCAGCAGTGAACAGGATAATTCACCCCTCCACTTT.

The chain has TRBV9 and TRBJ1-1, with a tentative D call TRBD1 (5 bases). V shed 3 bases and J shed 0 bases, with 9 bases lying between them. The CDR3 contains 14 residues. CDR1 and CDR2 from the germline V gene are SGDLS and YYNGEE. The CDR3 sequence is CASSGSGMNTEAFF. The CDR3 nucleotides are TGTGCCAGCAGCGGCTCAGGGATGAACACTGAAGCTTTCTTT. The whole variable domain, filled in from reference TRBV9 and TRBJ1-1, reads DSGVTQTPKHLITATGQRVTLRCSPRSGDLSVYWYQQSLDQGLQFLIQYYNGEERAKGNILERFSAQQFPDLHSELNLSSLELGDSALYFCASSGSGMNTEAFFGQGTRLTVV.

The genes are TRBV4-2 and TRBJ1-2; TRBD1 might be the D (5 bases). This CDR3 comprises 15 residues. The germline V gene encodes CDR1 LGHNA and CDR2 YNFKEQ. V lost 0 bases and J lost 4, with 12 bases in between. This chain's CDR3 is CASSQEQGGVYGYTF. CDR3 sequence (DNA): TGTGCCAGCAGCCAAGAGCAGGGAGGGGTCTATGGCTACACCTTC.

This rearrangement joins TRBV7-9 to TRBJ2-1; D is ambiguous. Deletions cut 1 base from V and 6 bases from J, with 10 bases between. Germline loops: CDR1 SEHNR, CDR2 FQNEAQ (reference sequence). The CDR3 sequence is 14 residues long. DNA for the CDR3: TGTGCCAGCAGCTTAGTCGACAAGGTCAATGAGCAGTTCTTC. It yields the protein CASSLVDKVNEQFF.

The chain links TRBV9 to TRBJ2-5, with D uncertain. The CDR3 has 14 residues. V gave up 0 bases and J gave up 2 bases, with 8 bases separating them. Germline V gene lookup returns CDR1 SGDLS and CDR2 YYNGEE. CDR3 sequence: CASSVGPYQETQYF. The CDR3 region has the DNA TGTGCCAGCAGCGTAGGGCCATATCAAGAGACCCAGTACTTC.

DNA for the CDR3: TGTGCCAGCAGCTTAATTGGTGGCAGGTCTAGCACAGATACGCAGTATTTT. It specifies CASSLIGGRSSTDTQYF. The V call is TRBV7-9, the J call TRBJ2-3; D ambiguous. This CDR3 has 17 amino acids. CDR1 is SEHNR and CDR2 is FQNEAQ in the germline V gene (reference sequence). V was cut by 2 bases and J by 0 bases, with 15 bases left in between. Variable domain in full (rest from reference TRBV7-9 and TRBJ2-3): DTGVSQNPRHKITKRGQNVTFRCDPISEHNRLYWYRQTLGQGPEFLTYFQNEAQLEKSRLLSDRFSAERPKGSFSTLEIQRTEQGDSAMYLCASSLIGGRSSTDTQYFGPGTRLTVL.

This clone was detected only a few times. The chain joins TRBV4-1 to TRBJ1-5; 8 bases agree with TRBD1. Losses at the gene ends were 2 bases for V and 4 bases for J; bases not matched to a gene: 4. The CDR3 has 15 residues. CDR1 MGHRA and CDR2 YSYEKL come from the germline V gene. The CDR3 DNA follows: TGCGCCAGCAGCCAACCGGACAGGGAGAATCAGCCCCAGCATTTT. Translation gives CASSQPDRENQPQHF.

Remarks on this clone: The sample carries other DNA sequences with the same CDR3. The chain combines TRBV7-9 with TRBJ1-1; D not certain. CDR1 is SEHNR and CDR2 is FQNEAQ in the germline V gene (reference sequence). The CDR3 sequence is 14 residues long. V shed 2 bases and J shed 1 base, with 8 bases lying between them. CDR3 nucleotide sequence: TGTGCCAGCAGCTTAACGGGAGGGAACACTGAAGCTTTCTTT. Encoded protein: CASSLTGGNTEAFF.

The chain carries TRBV6-4 and TRBJ2-6, with 9 bases that match TRBD1. J gave up 0 bases and V 4 bases, and 4 bases lay outside the gene matches. The CDR3 spans 17 residues. Germline lookup yields CDR1 MRHNA and CDR2 SNTAGT. The CDR3 here is CASSGDRESSGANVLTF. The CDR3 DNA reads as TGTGCCAGCAGTGGGGACAGGGAGAGCTCTGGGGCCAACGTCCTGACTTTC.

This clone showed up just a few times. The chain employs TRBV5-6 and TRBJ1-1, with 7 bases aligning to TRBD1. The germline CDR1 and CDR2 sequences are SGHDT and YYEEEE. The trim removed 0 bases at V and 0 bases at J, leaving 14 bases unmatched. This CDR3 has 19 residues. As DNA, the CDR3 is TGTGCCAGCAGCTTGGGACAGGGTTCATTCCCCCGCTTGAACACTGAAGCTTTCTTT. This encodes CASSLGQGSFPRLNTEAFF.

The chain recombines TRBV10-3 with TRBJ2-1; a weak D match, TRBD1 (5 bases). Trimming took 0 bases from V and 4 from J, leaving 10 bases between them. There are 15 residues in the CDR3. Germline V gives CDR1 ENHRY, CDR2 SYGVKD. CDR3 protein: CAISESQGGYNEQFF. CDR3 DNA: TGTGCCATCAGTGAGTCGCAGGGTGGGTACAATGAGCAGTTCTTC.

This clone was detected only once. The V gene is TRBV6-1, the J gene TRBJ2-1; 14 positions agree with TRBD2. CDR1 MNHNS and CDR2 SASEGT come from the germline V gene. The trim removed 6 bases at V and 9 bases at J, leaving 7 bases unmatched. The CDR3 contains 15 residues. The CDR3 DNA follows: TGTGCCAGCAGGGAGCGACTAGCGGGAGGGGGTGAGCAGTTCTTC. Its protein product is CASRERLAGGGEQFF.

J is TRBJ2-2 and V is TRBV12-5; a weak D match, TRBD1 (6 bases). CDR3 length: 14 amino acids. The V end lost 0 bases, the J end lost 13 bases, and 15 bases lay between the germline ends. Germline loops: CDR1 LGHNT, CDR2 FRNRAP. The CDR3 nucleotides are TGTGCTAGTGGTTTGGTCTCGGACAGATGGGGGCTGTTTTTT. Protein sequence: CASGLVSDRWGLFF.